Listed below are T cell receptor beta chains from one sample, sequenced in a study of T cell responses to AZD1222 COVID-19 vaccine. Sequenced by immunoSEQ multiplex PCR; TCRdb stores in-frame clones only, minus some. The repertoire includes 95,000 to 150,000 clones, around 89% of them detected once, and 11% sits in the top ten. The sequencing here drew on peripheral blood, taken on day 0 of MenACWY control vaccination. The origin of the receptors is an adult in good health. Each CDR3 is given with its conserved first and last residue. Size tells how often a clone was seen (once, few, many) or the class of an expanded clone, and some rows leave it out.

abundance	v_gene	j_gene	len	CDR3aa
-	TRBV6-5	TRBJ2-7	15	CASRTGLAGVSEQYF
-	TRBV27	TRBJ1-5	14	CASRQQGVGQPQHF
-	TRBV19	TRBJ1-5	18	CASTSLGGGGSGNQPQHF
-	TRBV6-5	TRBJ1-1	12	CASSSSGSAAFF
once	TRBV5-1	TRBJ2-7	13	CASSIGGSNEQYF
-	TRBV11-3	TRBJ2-1	14	CASSLRSKGNEQFF
-	TRBV5-5	TRBJ2-3	17	CASSIIAGTSGTDTQYF
-	TRBV3-1/TRBV3-2	TRBJ2-2	16	CASSSRVSAGTGELFF
-	TRBV11-2	TRBJ2-7	16	CASSLDFSASSYEQYF
-	TRBV10-1	TRBJ2-7	11	CASSDGYEQYF
-	TRBV7-9	TRBJ2-2	18	CASSAVGGRAENTGELFF
-	TRBV18	TRBJ1-6	15	CASSPKAAVIHPLHF
-	TRBV11-2	TRBJ2-1	16	CASSPGTSGAYNEQFF
-	TRBV5-1	TRBJ2-6	18	CASSLVGGLPSGANVLTF
-	TRBV3-1/TRBV3-2	TRBJ2-5	17	CASSQEGREVALGTQYF
-	TRBV7-3	TRBJ2-1	16	CASSTDRPNNYNEQFF
-	TRBV27	TRBJ1-1	15	CASSLSYPVNTEAFF
-	TRBV11-3	TRBJ2-1	12	CASSPSGNEQFF
-	TRBV19	TRBJ1-1	17	CASSMGLGTALNTEAFF
-	TRBV5-8	TRBJ2-1	18	CASSILTLAGGRYNEQFF
-	TRBV27	TRBJ2-5	14	CASSFSGTDETQYF
-	TRBV7-2	TRBJ1-6	15	CASSWYGPENSPLHF
-	TRBV7-9	TRBJ1-4	14	CASSPDEGVEKLFF
-	TRBV24-1	TRBJ2-2	15	CATSDRRANTGELFF
-	TRBV10-3	TRBJ1-6	14	CAIRPSSYNSPLHF